The sequence of this T cell receptor beta chain was determined in a study of OX40 agonist ivuxolimab in advanced cancers. Across the whole study: Prior checkpoint blockade (anti-PD-1, anti-PD-L1 or anti-CTLA-4) was permitted; approximately 40% had it.

Here immunoSEQ multiplex PCR was the method, and the copy in TCRdb shows in-frame clones only, minus some. Of approximately 82,000 clones listed, around 78% are singletons. Study-wide findings and caveats: Low normalized clonal expansion also occurred in some nonresponding patients.

Blood draws occurred at baseline, cycle 4 day 1, and cycle 7 day 1. Concerning this clone: Its antigen is still unknown.

Trimming cost V 4 bases and J 1 base; bases outside gene matches: 2. The CDR3 sequence is 15 residues long. CDR1 is LGHNA and CDR2 is YNFKEQ in the germline V gene. The sequence derives from an adult with an advanced solid tumor such as melanoma, head and neck, liver or kidney cancer. Specimen: CD4+ or CD8+ T cells sorted from blood, collected in a trial of the OX40 agonist ivuxolimab. The J gene is TRBJ2-1, the V gene TRBV4-2; 9 bases agree with TRBD2. The CDR3 DNA follows: TGTGCCAGCAGCCCGACTAGCGGATCCTACAATGAGCAGTTCTTC. Its translation: CASSPTSGSYNEQFF.